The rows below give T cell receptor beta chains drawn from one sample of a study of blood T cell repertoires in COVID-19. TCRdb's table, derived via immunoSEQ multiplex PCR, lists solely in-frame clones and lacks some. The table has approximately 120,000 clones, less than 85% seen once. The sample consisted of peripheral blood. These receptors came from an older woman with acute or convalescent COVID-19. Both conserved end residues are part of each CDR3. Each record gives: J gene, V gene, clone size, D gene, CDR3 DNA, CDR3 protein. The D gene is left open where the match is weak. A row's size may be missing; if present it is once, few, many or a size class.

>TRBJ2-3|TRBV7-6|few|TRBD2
TGTGCCAGCAGCTTAGGGCTAGCGGGGACAGATACGCAGTATTTT
CASSLGLAGTDTQYF
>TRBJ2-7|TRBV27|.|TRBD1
TGTGCCAGCAGGACAGGGGTGGGCGAGCAGTACTTC
CASRTGVGEQYF
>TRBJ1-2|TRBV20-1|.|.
TGCAGTGCTAGTCAACCAGGCCTCTATGGCTACACCTTC
CSASQPGLYGYTF
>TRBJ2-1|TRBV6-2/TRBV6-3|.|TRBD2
TGTGCCAGCAGTTCACCTCAACTCGGGAGGAATGAGCAGTTCTTC
CASSSPQLGRNEQFF
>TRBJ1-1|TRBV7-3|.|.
TGTGCCAGCAGCTTAATGCGGGCGTCGAACACTGAAGCTTTCTTT
CASSLMRASNTEAFF
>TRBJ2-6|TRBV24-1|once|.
TGTGCCACCAGTGAGACTTCTGGGGCCAACGTCCTGACTTTC
CATSETSGANVLTF
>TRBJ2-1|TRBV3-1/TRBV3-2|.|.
TGTGCCAGCAGCCAAATAAGGACTATTGAGCAGTTCTTC
CASSQIRTIEQFF
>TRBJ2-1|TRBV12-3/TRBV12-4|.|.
TGTGCCAGCAGCACTAGTCGAGATGAGCAGTTCTTC
CASSTSRDEQFF
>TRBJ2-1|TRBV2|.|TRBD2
TGTGCCAGCAGCGGAATACTAGCGGGAAGGGGTAAAAGGGACAATGAGCAGTTCTTC
CASSGILAGRGKRDNEQFF
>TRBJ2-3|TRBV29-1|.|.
TGCAGCGTCCGGACTACACTCGGGGCAGATACGCAGTATTTT
CSVRTTLGADTQYF
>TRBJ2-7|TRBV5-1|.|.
TGCGCCAGCAGCTTGGGGGTACTCATACTATACGAGCAGTACTTC
CASSLGVLILYEQYF
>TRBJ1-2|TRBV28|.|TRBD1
TGTGCCAGCAGGGTTCAGAAGGGGGCCCATGGCTACACCTTC
CASRVQKGAHGYTF
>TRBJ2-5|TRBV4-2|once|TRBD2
TGTGCCAGCAGCCGACTAGCAAAGCAAGAGACCCAGTACTTC
CASSRLAKQETQYF
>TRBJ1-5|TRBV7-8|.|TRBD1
TGTGCCAGCAGTCTACAGGGGGGCACGGGGCCCCAGCATTTT
CASSLQGGTGPQHF
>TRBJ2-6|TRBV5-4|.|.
TGTGCCAGCAGCTTGGAGGCCCAGCGCTCTGGGGCCAACGTCCTGACTTTC
CASSLEAQRSGANVLTF
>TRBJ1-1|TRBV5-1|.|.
TGCGCCAGCAGCTTGGGAGAGGCCTTGAACACTGAAGCTTTCTTT
CASSLGEALNTEAFF
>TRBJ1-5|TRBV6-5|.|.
TGTGCCAGCAGTTCCCACAGGGACAATCAGCCCCAGCATTTT
CASSSHRDNQPQHF
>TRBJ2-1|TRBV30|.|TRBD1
TGTGCCTGGGACGGGACAGGGAATGAGCAGTTCTTC
CAWDGTGNEQFF
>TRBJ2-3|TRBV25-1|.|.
TGTGCCAGCAGTTCTGCGGGATCCACAGATACGCAGTATTTT
CASSSAGSTDTQYF
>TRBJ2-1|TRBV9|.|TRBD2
TGTGCCAGCAGCACCGAGGGAGGGACTAGCGGGAGAATCTCCTACAATGAGCAGTTCTTC
CASSTEGGTSGRISYNEQFF
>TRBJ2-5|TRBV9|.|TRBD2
TGTGCCAGCAGCGCCCAACTAGCGGGAGGGCCCGAGACCCAGTACTTC
CASSAQLAGGPETQYF
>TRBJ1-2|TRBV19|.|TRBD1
TGTGCCAGTAGTACGACAGGGGGCGATGGCTACACCTTC
CASSTTGGDGYTF
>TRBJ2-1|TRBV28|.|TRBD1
TGTGCCAGCACTGGACAGGCCCCGCCCGCTGAGCAGTTCTTC
CASTGQAPPAEQFF
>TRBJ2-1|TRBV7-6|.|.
TGTGCCAGCAGCCACTTAGCTGTAGCCGATGAGCAGTTCTTC
CASSHLAVADEQFF
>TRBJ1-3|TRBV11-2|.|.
TGTGCCAGCAGCTTGGGGGCAGGGGCTGGAAACACCATATATTTT
CASSLGAGAGNTIYF
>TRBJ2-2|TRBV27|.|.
TGTGCCAGCGGGGCTCAAAACACCGGGGAGCTGTTTTTT
CASGAQNTGELFF
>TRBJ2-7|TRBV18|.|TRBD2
TGTGCCAGCTCACCAGCGGGAGGGGGGAGAGAGCAGTACTTC
CASSPAGGGREQYF
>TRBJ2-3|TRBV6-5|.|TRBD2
TGTGCCAGCAGTCCTAGCGGAGGGCGTACAGATACGCAGTATTTT
CASSPSGGRTDTQYF
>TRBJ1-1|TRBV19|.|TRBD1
TGTGCCAGTAGTATGGGGCCTCGACAGGGACAGAACACTGAAGCTTTCTTT
CASSMGPRQGQNTEAFF
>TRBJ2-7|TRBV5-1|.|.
TGCGCCAGCAGCGCACCAGACAGCGCCTACGAGCAGTACTTC
CASSAPDSAYEQYF
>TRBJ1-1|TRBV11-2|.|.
TGTGCCAGCAGCACCTGGGGGGGAGTTGTAGCTTTCTTT
CASSTWGGVVAFF
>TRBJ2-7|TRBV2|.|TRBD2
TGTGCCAGCATGGGACTAGCGGGTAGGGAGGGTTCCTACGAGCAGTACTTC
CASMGLAGREGSYEQYF
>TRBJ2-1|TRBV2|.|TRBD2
TGTGCCAGCAGGACTAGCGGGGAGCAGTTCTTC
CASRTSGEQFF